The TCR beta chain under discussion was sequenced for a study of cytomegalovirus exposure and HLA in healthy donors. Those who donated were healthy bone marrow donors. Primers for the PCR totalled 60 Vbeta and 13 Jbeta. Per the original data handling: Later, some 79 million unique TCR beta chains were counted in an analysis, and around 11 million of them were shared. TCRdb's copy holds only in-frame clones and misses some; the assay was immunoSEQ multiplex PCR. V and J calls and clone size are given by that table; D and trimming were obtained from the DNA. This table has about 220,000 clones, less than 85% appearing once. As concerns this clone: What it binds is unknown.

Study-wide results and limits: Prediction of most subjects' HLA-A and HLA-B alleles by TCR beta sequences was reportedly accurate. Sequencing artifact likely explains a cluster of highly shared sequence variants.

This CDR3 contains 15 residues. The V and J ends lost 2 bases and 7 bases, in that order; junction bases with no gene match: 6. Germline V gene sequence: CDR1 SGHRS, CDR2 YFSETQ. This sequence was found in a man between 18 and 29 years old in good health and CMV-seronegative. Sequenced input: PBMCs. The rearrangement links TRBV5-1 to TRBJ1-4; 9 bases match TRBD1. CDR3: CASSFGDRELEKLFF. CDR3 in DNA: TGCGCCAGCAGCTTCGGGGACAGGGAGCTTGAAAAACTGTTTTTT.